These 31 T cell receptor beta chains share one sample of origin, sequenced in a study of tumor-infiltrating lymphocytes in primary liver carcinoma. From approximately 0.5 ug of total RNA, TCR beta-specific cDNA was reverse-transcribed using a constant-region primer. Researchers made the TCR beta libraries by running three nested multiplex PCR rounds with slightly modified ARM-PCR. Two initial PCR rounds of approximately 10 cycles each paired TRBV1-TRBV30 forward primers with a C-beta reverse primer. TCRdb analysed the multiplex PCR reads with MiXCR anew, one entry per CDR3 protein. The data hold about 320,000 distinct CDR3 sequences, with roughly 60% observed a single time. Unsorted whole blood yielded blood RNA, and germline DNA was extracted as well. The sequenced sample was peripheral blood. The receptors shown here come from a man aged 35 to 55 with primary liver carcinoma and hepatitis B virus infection.

Note on this clonotype: The missing conserved phenylalanine or tryptophan at the end of this CDR3 makes a read error likely. This chain links TRBV11-1 with TRBJ2-7, with D perhaps TRBD1 (6 bases). Germline-derived CDR1 and CDR2 are SGHAT and FQDESV (reference sequence). This CDR3 region has 12 residues. The V and J ends lost 3 bases and 6 bases respectively, with 9 bases between them. CDR3 in amino acids: CASSFKQGEQYL. Written as DNA, the CDR3 is TGTGCCAGCAGCTTCAAACAGGGCGAGCAGTACTTA.

Worth noting for this clonotype: Likely a read error: the CDR3 ends without its conserved phenylalanine or tryptophan. V and J are TRBV6-1 and TRBJ1-2; 10 bases match TRBD1. Germline assignment: CDR1 MNHNS and CDR2 SASEGT. Unmatched junction bases numbered 9, after V lost 11 bases and J lost 6 bases. The CDR3 consists of 13 residues. CDR3 region: CAVRDRGVDGYTS. The CDR3 nucleotides read TGTGCCGTCCGGGACAGGGGAGTCGATGGCTACACCTCC.

This clonotype was seen once. A much larger clone is a single base away; this may be a read error. The J gene is TRBJ1-4, the V gene TRBV4-1; unclear D gene. Germline V CDR1 and CDR2: MGHRA, YSYEKL. This CDR3 is built from 16 residues. V lost 4 bases to trimming and J lost 1 base, with 13 bases between them. In nucleotides, the CDR3 is TGCGCCAGCAGCCCCCTCGGGTGGGGAACTAATGAAAAACTGTTTTTT. Protein: CASSPLGWGTNEKLFF.

Worth noting for this clonotype: No conserved phenylalanine or tryptophan is present at the end of the CDR3, so a read error is the likely explanation. The V call is TRBV14, the J call TRBJ2-1; 8 nucleotides align to TRBD2. CDR1 is SGHDN and CDR2 is FVKESK in the germline V gene. This CDR3 region has 14 residues. The CDR3 reads CARSPQLAANEQFL. The CDR3 coding sequence is TGTGCCCGCAGCCCCCAACTAGCGGCTAATGAGCAGTTCTTA.

With regard to this clonotype: A much larger clonotype is one base distant, so this may be a read error. V gene TRBV14 combines with J gene TRBJ2-1; TRBD1 is a possible D gene (7 bases). Looked up from germline, CDR1 is SGHDN and CDR2 is FVKESK. The CDR3 length is 15 residues. CDR3 sequence reads: CTSSRQGGRYNEQFF. The DNA of the CDR3 is TGTACCAGCAGCCGCCAGGGGGGTCGTTACAATGAGCAGTTCTTC. The full variable domain, completed using reference TRBV14 and TRBJ2-1, is EAGVTQFPSHSVIEKGQTVTLRCDPISGHDNLYWYRRVMGKEIKFLLHFVKESKQDESGMPNNRFLAERTGGTYSTLKVQPAELEDSGVYFCTSSRQGGRYNEQFFGPGTRLTVL.

The chain couples TRBV29-1 to TRBJ2-7; D may correspond to TRBD1 or TRBD2 (5 bases each). The length of the CDR3 is 12 residues. Germline V gives CDR1 SQVTM, CDR2 ANQGSEA. The V and J ends lost 6 bases and 3 bases respectively, with 12 bases between them. The DNA of the CDR3 is TGCAGCGTCGCCGGGGCCGACTACGAGCAGTACTTC. This codes for CSVAGADYEQYF.

The count of this clonotype is one. The junction departs from the called germline gene at one end, perhaps through a read error. The chain recombines TRBV12-3 or TRBV12-4 with TRBJ2-1, with D hard to call. This CDR3 has 15 amino acids. The CDR3 nucleotides read TGTGCCAGGAGTTTAGCACTAAAGGCGTACAGTGAGCAGTTCTTC. This gives the protein CARSLALKAYSEQFF.

V usage is TRBV11-2 and J usage is TRBJ2-1, with TRBD1 matching over 7 bases. Germline-derived CDR1 and CDR2 are SGHAT and FQNNGV. The V segment lost 6 bases and the J segment 15 bases; nucleotides outside the gene matches: 17. The CDR3 runs to 14 residues. This chain's CDR3 is CASSSRTGHSKLFF. CDR3 nucleotides: TGTGCCAGCAGTTCAAGGACAGGTCACTCGAAGCTGTTCTTC. Looking up the rest from reference TRBV11-2 and TRBJ2-1 gives the full variable domain: EAGVAQSPRYKIIEKRQSVAFWCNPISGHATLYWYQQILGQGPKLLIQFQNNGVVDDSQLPKDRFSAERLKGVDSTLKIQPAKLEDSAVYLCASSSRTGHSKLFFGPGTRLTVL.

Comment on this clonotype: This likely comes from a read error, as the CDR3 has no conserved phenylalanine or tryptophan at its end. The genes are TRBV6-2 or TRBV6-3 and TRBJ2-7, with 11 positions matching TRBD2. The CDR3 runs 15 residues. CDR1 MNHEY and CDR2 SVGEGT come from the germline V gene. V was clipped by 6 bases and J by 6 bases; unmatched bases: 10. The DNA of the CDR3 is TGTGCCAGCAGACTCACTAGCGGGAGTCCGGTCGAGCAGTACTTG. Protein product: CASRLTSGSPVEQYL.

The sample holds many counts of this clonotype. This sequence joins TRBV29-1 and TRBJ1-2, with 7 bases identical to TRBD1. The V gene end was trimmed by 6 bases and the J gene end by 0 bases; junction bases not matched to a gene: 7. This CDR3 has 14 residues. CDR1 is SQVTM and CDR2 is ANQGSEA in the germline V gene. The chain's CDR3 is CSVTRQGSNYGYTF. The CDR3 DNA sequence: TGCAGCGTGACGAGACAGGGCTCTAACTATGGCTACACCTTC.

In DNA form, the CDR3 reads TGTGCCATTAGCTTATTAAGGGGGCGAAACGAGCAGTACTTC. Translation: CAISLLRGRNEQYF. The V gene is TRBV11-2, the J gene TRBJ2-7; TRBD1 matches at 7 bases. The CDR3 sequence is 14 residues long. The ends lost 10 bases at V and 5 bases at J; junction bases unmatched: 14. Germline loops: CDR1 SGHAT, CDR2 FQNNGV.

The chain has TRBV7-9 and TRBJ1-5, with a weak D call TRBD1 (6 bases). CDR1 and CDR2 (germline): SEHNR, FQNEAQ (reference sequence). Trimming pared 5 bases from V and 2 bases from J, leaving 16 bases between. The CDR3 covers 16 residues. This CDR3 reads CASSHSTGYGNQPQHF. CDR3 coding DNA: TGTGCCAGCAGCCACTCGACAGGCTATGGCAATCAGCCCCAGCATTTT. The whole variable domain, filled in from reference TRBV7-9 and TRBJ1-5, reads DTGVSQNPRHKITKRGQNVTFRCDPISEHNRLYWYRQTLGQGPEFLTYFQNEAQLEKSRLLSDRFSAERPKGSFSTLEIQRTEQGDSAMYLCASSHSTGYGNQPQHFGDGTRLSIL.

At least ten counts were recorded for this clonotype. The chain uses TRBV6-2 or TRBV6-3 and TRBJ2-5; TRBD2 aligns across 7 bases. This CDR3 comprises 14 residues. In germline, CDR1 is MNHEY, CDR2 SVGEGT. V was pared by 6 bases and J by 5 bases, with 9 bases of the junction left unmatched. CDR3 sequence (DNA): TGTGCCAGCAGGGAGCGGGACCCGCGTGAGACCCAGTACTTC. It specifies CASRERDPRETQYF.

The chain recombines TRBV6-5 with TRBJ2-1; 9 positions agree with TRBD2. The CDR3 has 16 amino acids. V lost 8 bases and J lost 7; bases outside the gene matches: 15. Germline V gene sequence: CDR1 MNHEY, CDR2 SVGAGI. The CDR3 sequence: CASGPLTSGPRNEQFF. Written as DNA, the CDR3 is TGTGCCAGCGGTCCCCTGACTAGCGGCCCCCGTAATGAGCAGTTCTTC.

This clonotype showed up just once. At one end the junction does not follow the germline gene, possibly because of a read error. CDR3: CGVREFHRSTDTQYF. In DNA form, the CDR3 reads TGCGGCGTCAGGGAGTTCCACCGTAGCACAGATACGCAGTATTTT. The chain joins TRBV29-1 to TRBJ2-3; D may be TRBD1 or TRBD2 (5 bases each). Germline V gene data show CDR1 as SQVTM and CDR2 as ANQGSEA. The length of the CDR3 is 15 residues.

This clonotype occurred a few times. This clone may be a read error of a much larger clone one base away. The chain links TRBV12-3 or TRBV12-4 to TRBJ2-1; 7 bases are shared with TRBD2. This CDR3 spans 14 amino acids. The CDR3 sequence is CTSSLAQGLNEQFF. CDR3 nucleotides: TGTACCAGCAGTTTAGCGCAGGGACTAAATGAGCAGTTCTTC.

The CDR3 protein is CAWSPNYEQYF. In DNA, the CDR3 is TGTGCCTGGAGTCCAAACTACGAGCAGTACTTC. The chain couples TRBV30 to TRBJ2-7, with no clear D. Trimming removed 2 bases from V and 3 bases from J, with 5 bases in between. The CDR3 runs 11 residues. From germline, CDR1 is GTSNPN and CDR2 SVGIG (reference sequence). The whole variable domain, remainder taken from reference TRBV30 and TRBJ2-7, is SQTIHQWPATLVQPVGSPLSLECTVEGTSNPNLYWYRQAAGRGLQLLFYSVGIGQISSEVPQNLSASRPQDRQFILSSKKLLLSDSGFYLCAWSPNYEQYFGPGTRLTVT.

V gene TRBV5-1 combines with J gene TRBJ2-5, with TRBD1 identical over 7 bases. Germline loops: CDR1 SGHRS, CDR2 YFSETQ. The CDR3 extends over 14 amino acids. J was trimmed by 2 bases and V by 2 bases; bases with no gene match: 3. The CDR3 DNA follows: TGCGCCAGCAGCTTTCGACAGGGTCAAGAGACCCAGTACTTC. Translated, it gives CASSFRQGQETQYF.

This chain links TRBV30 with TRBJ2-1; D gene ambiguous. Germline V gene data show CDR1 as GTSNPN and CDR2 as SVGIG (reference sequence). Trimming cost V 2 bases and J 8 bases, with 7 bases left between them. The CDR3 is 11 residues long. The CDR3 DNA reads as TGTGCCTGGAGTAGTCAGTATGAGCAGTTCTTC. Translated: CAWSSQYEQFF.

As to this clonotype: Germline is not matched at one junction end, which may reflect a read error. The V gene is TRBV11-1, the J gene TRBJ2-1; 7 nucleotides line up with TRBD2. Germline loops: CDR1 SGHAT, CDR2 FQDESV (reference sequence). The CDR3 extends over 16 amino acids. In DNA, the CDR3 is TGTGCCAGCATCTCCCTGCGGGAGAGCTCCTACAATGAGCAATTCTTC. Its translation is CASISLRESSYNEQFF.

This clonotype was recorded at least ten times. The chain is built from TRBV11-2 and TRBJ1-5; D is ambiguous. The CDR3 covers 14 residues. The V and J ends lost 1 base and 7 bases respectively, with 11 bases between them. Per germline, CDR1 SGHAT and CDR2 FQNNGV. Here the CDR3 reads CASSLGPDLQPQHF. Written as DNA, the CDR3 is TGTGCCAGCAGCTTAGGGCCAGACCTACAGCCCCAGCATTTT.

This clonotype occurred a few times. The genes are TRBV5-1 and TRBJ1-1; D possibly corresponds to TRBD1 (5 bases). The CDR3 sequence is 15 residues long. The germline V gene has CDR1 SGHRS and CDR2 YFSETQ. The germline V and J ends were trimmed by 5 bases and 1 base, with 15 bases remaining between them. CDR3 sequence reads: CASRGTGGKNTEAFF. DNA for the CDR3: TGCGCCAGCAGGGGAACGGGGGGGAAGAACACTGAAGCTTTCTTT.

This clonotype was seen a single time. The junction departs from germline at one end; a sequencing error may be responsible. The chain employs TRBV11-1 and TRBJ2-1; maybe TRBD2 (5 bases). The CDR3 runs to 15 residues. CDR1 and CDR2 (germline): SGHAT, FQDESV (reference sequence). In DNA form, the CDR3 reads TGTACCAGCAGCGACTCTAGCTCATCCAATAATGAGCAGTTCTTC. It translates to CTSSDSSSSNNEQFF.

This chain connects TRBV28 to TRBJ2-7; D is unclear. Germline V CDR1 and CDR2: MDHEN, SYDVKM. V was clipped by 5 bases and J by 5 bases, with 19 bases between them. This CDR3 comprises 15 residues. Written as DNA, the CDR3 is TGTGCCAGCAGTCCTACCGCGTGGAGCATGGACGAGCAGTACTTC. Translating gives CASSPTAWSMDEQYF.

This clonotype was observed a handful of times. The V and J genes are TRBV29-1 and TRBJ2-1; tentatively, D is TRBD2 (5 bases). This CDR3 contains 11 residues. CDR1 and CDR2 (germline): SQVTM, ANQGSEA. Trimming took 2 bases from V and 10 from J, leaving 9 bases between them. The CDR3 DNA reads as TGCAGCGTTGAAACGGGGATAGAGCAGTTCTTC. This encodes CSVETGIEQFF.

Concerning this clonotype itself: The junction differs from germline at one of its ends, possibly a read error. V usage is TRBV4-2 and J usage is TRBJ2-5, with 12 bases lining up with TRBD2. The CDR3 loop spans 17 amino acids. Germline V gives CDR1 LGHNA, CDR2 YNFKEQ. This CDR3 reads CARSQDPSGRASETQYF. As DNA, the CDR3 is TGTGCCAGGAGCCAAGATCCTAGCGGGAGGGCCAGTGAGACCCAGTACTTC.

As regards this clonotype: A read error may explain this, as a much larger clone is one base away. The chain joins TRBV11-2 to TRBJ1-1; a weak D match, TRBD1 (5 bases). This CDR3 has 13 amino acids. Germline CDR1 SGHAT, CDR2 FQNNGV. The DNA for the CDR3 is TGTGCCAGCAGCTTAGGCCCAGGGACGAAAACTTCCTTT. Protein sequence: CASSLGPGTKTSF.

As concerns this clonotype: One junction end does not reproduce the germline sequence, and a read error may be involved. This chain connects TRBV11-2 to TRBJ2-5, with TRBD2 matching 7 bases. The V gene's germline CDR1 is SGHAT and CDR2 FQNNGV. The CDR3 runs 13 residues. The CDR3 protein is CAISLLLRETQYF. CDR3 in DNA: TGTGCCATCAGCTTACTGTTGCGGGAGACCCAATACTTC.

About this clonotype itself: Given a much more abundant clone one base away, this may be a read error. CDR3 nucleotides: TGTGTCAGCAGTCCGACTAGCGGGGATACTCTAGCCAAAAACATTCAGTACTTC. Translated: CVSSPTSGDTLAKNIQYF. The chain uses TRBV5-5 and TRBJ2-4; 11 bases match TRBD2. CDR1 is SGHKS and CDR2 is YYEKEE in the germline V gene (reference sequence). This CDR3 is 18 amino acids long.

This clonotype was observed a handful of times. A read error is possible here, since a much larger clone lies one base away. This sequence joins TRBV6-1 and TRBJ1-5, with D hard to call. CDR1 and CDR2 (germline): MNHNS, SASEGT. This CDR3 has 15 amino acids. CDR3 sequence: CVSSSFGSSNQPQHF. The CDR3 region has the DNA TGTGTCAGCAGTTCGTTTGGGTCTAGCAATCAGCCCCAGCATTTT.

Turning to this clonotype: One junction end does not reproduce the germline sequence, and a read error may be involved. This sequence joins TRBV29-1 and TRBJ2-7; 9 nucleotides agree with TRBD1. Germline CDR1 SQVTM, CDR2 ANQGSEA. CDR3 length: 14 residues. The chain's CDR3 is CSVERQGGGYDQYF. In DNA, the CDR3 is TGCAGCGTTGAGCGACAGGGGGGTGGTTACGATCAGTACTTC.